These 17 T cell receptor beta chains came from one sample sequenced in a study of OX40 agonist ivuxolimab in advanced cancers. The assay was immunoSEQ multiplex PCR, and TCRdb's table has in-frame clones only and misses some. The data show about 37,000 clones, about 90% seen once. This specimen consisted of CD4+ or CD8+ T cells sorted from blood, obtained in a trial of the OX40 agonist ivuxolimab. These TCRs come from an adult with an advanced solid tumor such as melanoma, head and neck, liver or kidney cancer.

In its sample, this clone was seen once. This chain connects TRBV5-6 to TRBJ2-7, with no clear D. V lost 6 bases, J lost 4 bases, and 14 bases lay in between. CDR1 and CDR2 from the germline V gene are SGHDT and YYEEEE. This CDR3 has 13 amino acids. This CDR3 reads CASTTGSLYEQYF. The CDR3 region has the DNA TGTGCCAGCACAACTGGGTCTCTGTACGAGCAGTACTTC.

V is TRBV11-3 and J is TRBJ2-7, with 10 bases aligning to TRBD2. CDR3 size: 15 residues. Trimming cost V 1 base and J 3 bases; bases outside gene matches: 3. Germline V lookup: CDR1 SGHNT, CDR2 YENEEA. The CDR3 sequence: CASSLASGGFYEQYF. In nucleotides, the CDR3 is TGTGCCAGCAGCTTAGCTAGCGGGGGTTTCTACGAGCAGTACTTC.

The gene calls are TRBV11-2 and TRBJ1-2, with a possible D match to TRBD1 (5 bases). Germline values: CDR1 SGHAT, CDR2 FQNNGV. CDR3 length: 14 residues. V was cut by 5 bases and J by 4 bases, with 14 bases left in between. CDR3 nucleotides: TGTGCCAGCAGCGGCCGTAGGGACCGCTATGGCTACACCTTC. Its translation is CASSGRRDRYGYTF.

This clone was observed a single time. In DNA form, the CDR3 reads TGCGCCAGCAGCCCCAGGGGGCTGGCCACTGAAGCTTTCTTT. It yields the protein CASSPRGLATEAFF. The rearrangement joins TRBV4-1 to TRBJ1-1; 8 nucleotides line up with TRBD1. The V and J ends lost 4 bases and 4 bases, in that order; junction bases with no gene match: 5. Germline CDR1 MGHRA, CDR2 YSYEKL. This CDR3 is 14 amino acids long.

The chain combines TRBV6-6 with TRBJ2-1; D not certain. The germline gives CDR1 MNHNY, CDR2 SVGAGI (reference sequence). This CDR3 spans 8 amino acids. V was clipped by 10 bases and J by 14 bases, with 9 bases between them. In nucleotides, the CDR3 is TGTGCCACCGCGCCCGAGTTCTTC. It yields the protein CATAPEFF.

V is TRBV21-1 and J is TRBJ1-4; TRBD1 was called by the table and not checked on the DNA. TRBV21-1 is given as a pseudogene. The CDR3 has 18 residues. The CDR3 DNA sequence: TGTGCCAGCAGCAAAGATGGCAGTAACCCGAAAGTAAATGAAAAACTGTTTTTT. Encoded protein: CASSKDGSNPKVNEKLFF.

The chain carries TRBV7-2 and TRBJ1-2; D is undetermined. This CDR3 spans 14 amino acids. Trimming stripped 3 bases from V and 8 bases from J, with 16 bases between. Germline CDR1 and CDR2: SGHTA and FQGNSA. CDR3 sequence (DNA): TGTGCCAGCAGCTTTTGGACGGACGCGGGGGGCTACACCTTC. Encoded protein: CASSFWTDAGGYTF.

CDR3 sequence reads: CASSLYLDKSSYEQYF. CDR3 nucleotides: TGCGCCAGCAGCTTGTATCTGGACAAGAGCTCCTACGAGCAGTACTTC. The rearrangement links TRBV5-1 to TRBJ2-7, with D tentatively TRBD1 (5 bases). There are 16 residues in the CDR3. CDR1 is SGHRS, CDR2 YFSETQ, per germline. Trimming left V 1 base short and J 0 bases short, with 14 bases between.

The chain links TRBV5-4 to TRBJ1-4, with D perhaps matching TRBD1 (5 bases). Trimming removed 2 bases at V and 3 bases at J, with 17 bases between. From germline, CDR1 is SGHNT and CDR2 YYREEE (reference sequence). This CDR3 region has 17 residues. The CDR3 reads CASSFRDGGFANEKLFF. The CDR3 DNA sequence: TGTGCCAGCAGCTTCCGGGACGGGGGGTTTGCTAATGAAAAACTGTTTTTT.

The chain is built from TRBV6-5 and TRBJ2-3; maybe TRBD1 (6 bases). The V and J ends lost 6 bases and 11 bases respectively, with 15 bases between them. From germline, CDR1 is MNHEY and CDR2 SVGAGI. The CDR3 runs 12 residues. For the CDR3, the DNA is TGTGCCAGCAGCTCGGACAGTCGACAGCAGTATTTT. It is translated as CASSSDSRQQYF.

The chain couples TRBV12-2 to TRBJ2-5; the table's D call of TRBD2 was not tested on the DNA. Judging by the DNA end, TRBJ2-7 fits better; the J call may be wrong. TRBV12-2 is a pseudogene locus. The CDR3 sequence is 15 residues long. The CDR3 here is CASRFRLAGIYEQYF. CDR3 coding DNA: TGTGCAAGTCGCTTTCGTCTAGCGGGGATTTACGAGCAGTACTTC.

The CDR3 loop is CAWSVTGGDTQYF. CDR3 DNA: TGTGCCTGGAGTGTAACTGGGGGAGATACGCAGTATTTT. The chain uses TRBV30 and TRBJ2-3; the D call may be TRBD1 or TRBD2 (5 bases each). Germline V gives CDR1 GTSNPN, CDR2 SVGIG (reference sequence). V was clipped by 0 bases and J by 5 bases, with 9 bases between them. There are 13 residues in the CDR3. Filled out from reference TRBV30 and TRBJ2-3, the complete variable domain reads SQTIHQWPATLVQPVGSPLSLECTVEGTSNPNLYWYRQAAGRGLQLLFYSVGIGQISSEVPQNLSASRPQDRQFILSSKKLLLSDSGFYLCAWSVTGGDTQYFGPGTRLTVL.

The chain employs TRBV7-3 and TRBJ1-6, with a possible D match to TRBD1 (5 bases). Trimming left V 5 bases short and J 8 bases short, with 10 bases between. CDR1 is SGHTA and CDR2 is FQGTGA in the germline V gene. There are 13 residues in the CDR3. CDR3 in amino acids: CASSPGADSPLHF. CDR3 coding DNA: TGTGCCAGCAGCCCCGGGGCTGATTCACCCCTCCACTTT. Together with reference TRBV7-3 and TRBJ1-6, the CDR3 gives the full variable domain: GAGVSQTPSNKVTEKGKYVELRCDPISGHTALYWYRQSLGQGPEFLIYFQGTGAADDSGLPNDRFFAVRPEGSVSTLKIQRTERGDSAVYLCASSPGADSPLHFGNGTRLTVT.

This rearrangement joins TRBV27 to TRBJ1-2; D ambiguous. CDR1 is MNHEY and CDR2 is SMNVEV in the germline V gene (reference sequence). Trimming shortened V by 6 bases and J by 4 bases, and 9 bases separated the two germline ends. This CDR3 has 12 amino acids. In DNA, the CDR3 is TGTGCCAGCAGCGATGGATTCTATGGCTACACCTTC. Translated: CASSDGFYGYTF.

The V call is TRBV4-3, the J call TRBJ2-7, with 9 bases matching TRBD1. V shed 4 bases and J 2 bases; nucleotides not matched to a gene: 6. The CDR3 is 15 residues long. Germline CDR1 and CDR2: LGHNA and YSLEER. This chain's CDR3 is CASSPVRTGAYEQYF. CDR3 DNA sequence: TGCGCCAGCAGCCCCGTCAGGACAGGGGCCTACGAGCAGTACTTC.

This clone came up once. The gene calls are TRBV5-6 and TRBJ2-1; possibly TRBD1 or TRBD2 for D (6 bases each). CDR1 SGHDT and CDR2 YYEEEE come from the germline V gene. The CDR3 consists of 18 residues. Trimming shortened V by 5 bases and J by 4 bases, and 25 bases separated the two germline ends. CDR3 nucleotide sequence: TGTGCCAGCAGTCTGAGAGGGGGGTTGGAGGTCGAGTACAATGAGCAGTTCTTC. Amino acids: CASSLRGGLEVEYNEQFF.

This clone was detected only once. The chain uses TRBV7-2 and TRBJ2-5, with TRBD2 as a possible D gene (6 bases). The ends were cut back, 2 bases at V and 5 bases at J, with 12 bases in the middle. The CDR3 runs 14 residues. From germline, CDR1 is SGHTA and CDR2 FQGNSA. DNA of the CDR3: TGTGCCAGCAGCTTATTCGGGGGTTACGAGACCCAGTACTTC. Encoded protein: CASSLFGGYETQYF.